One T cell receptor (beta chain) is described in this entry. A junction boundary mismatches the germline segment, possibly from a read error. This entry is derived from a study of blood T cell repertoires in COVID-19. At the level of the study: COVID-19 samples from acute and convalescent phases originated in the United States, Italy and Spain.

Method: immunoSEQ multiplex PCR; TCRdb's copy keeps in-frame clones and lacks some. The sample lists approximately 160,000 clones, 84% occurring once. The CDR3 runs 15 residues. Germline CDR1 WNHNN, CDR2 SYGVQD (reference sequence). This chain links TRBV10-1 with TRBJ2-2; 8 positions agree with TRBD1. The material sequenced was peripheral blood. The clonotype was recovered from a woman between 50 and 59 years old in a cohort sampled during active or convalescent COVID-19. The CDR3 DNA follows: TGCGCCAGCAGAGACGGACAGGGCGGGCACCGGGGAGCTGTTTTT. Amino acid sequence: CASRDGQGGHRGAVF.